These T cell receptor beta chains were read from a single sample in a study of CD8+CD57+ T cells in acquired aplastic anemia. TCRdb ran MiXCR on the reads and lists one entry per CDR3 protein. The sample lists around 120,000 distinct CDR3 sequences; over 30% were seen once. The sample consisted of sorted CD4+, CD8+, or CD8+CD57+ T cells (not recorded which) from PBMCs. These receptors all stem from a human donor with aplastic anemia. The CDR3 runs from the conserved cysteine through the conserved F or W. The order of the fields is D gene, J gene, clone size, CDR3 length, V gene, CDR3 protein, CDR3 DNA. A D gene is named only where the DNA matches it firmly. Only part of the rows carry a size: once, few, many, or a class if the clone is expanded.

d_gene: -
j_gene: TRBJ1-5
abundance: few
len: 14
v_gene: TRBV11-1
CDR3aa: CASSRTISNQPQHF
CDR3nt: TGTGCCAGCAGCAGGACTATTAGCAATCAGCCCCAGCATTTT

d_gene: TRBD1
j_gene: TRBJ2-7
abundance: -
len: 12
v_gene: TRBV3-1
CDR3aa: CASSAQGNEQYF
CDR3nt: TGTGCCAGCAGCGCACAGGGGAACGAGCAGTACTTC

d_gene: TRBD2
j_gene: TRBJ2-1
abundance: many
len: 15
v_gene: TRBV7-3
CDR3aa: CASSATSGGAWKLFF
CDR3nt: TGTGCCAGCAGCGCAACTAGCGGGGGGGCCTGGAAACTGTTCTTC

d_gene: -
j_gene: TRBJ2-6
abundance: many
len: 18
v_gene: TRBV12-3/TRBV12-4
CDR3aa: CASSSGRQAFSGANVLTF
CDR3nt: TGTGCCAGCAGTTCGGGGCGCCAGGCCTTCTCTGGGGCCAACGTCCTGACTTTC

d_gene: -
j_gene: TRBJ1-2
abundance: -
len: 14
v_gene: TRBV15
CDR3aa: CATSTRGESYGYTF
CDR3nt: TGTGCCACCAGCACCCGCGGGGAAAGTTATGGCTACACCTTC

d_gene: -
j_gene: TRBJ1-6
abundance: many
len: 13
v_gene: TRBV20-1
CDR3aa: CSARGDSYSPLHF
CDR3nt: TGCAGTGCAAGGGGGGATTCCTATTCACCCCTCCACTTT

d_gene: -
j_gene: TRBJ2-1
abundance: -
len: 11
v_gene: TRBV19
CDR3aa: CASKTANDQFF
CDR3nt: TGTGCCAGCAAGACAGCGAATGATCAGTTCTTC

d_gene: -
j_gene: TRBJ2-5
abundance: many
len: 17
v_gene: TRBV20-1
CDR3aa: CSASGTGVTSHQETQYF
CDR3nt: TGCAGTGCTAGTGGAACGGGGGTAACGTCCCATCAAGAGACCCAGTACTTC

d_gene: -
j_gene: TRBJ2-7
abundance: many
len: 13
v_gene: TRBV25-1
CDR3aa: CASSETETYEQYF
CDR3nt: TGTGCCAGCAGTGAAACCGAGACCTACGAGCAGTACTTC

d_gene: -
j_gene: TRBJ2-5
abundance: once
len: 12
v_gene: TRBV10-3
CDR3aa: CAISGGKETQYF
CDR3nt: TGTGCCATCAGTGGGGGAAAGGAGACCCAGTACTTC

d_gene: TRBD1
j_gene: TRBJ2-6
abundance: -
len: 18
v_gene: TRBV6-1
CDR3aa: CASSFRDRGYSGANVLTF
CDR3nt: TGTGCCAGCAGCTTCCGGGACAGGGGTTACTCTGGGGCCAACGTCCTGACTTTC

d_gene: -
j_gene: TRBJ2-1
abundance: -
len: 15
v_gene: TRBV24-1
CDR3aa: CSAPTAGAAYNEQFF
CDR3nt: TGCAGTGCTCCAACGGCGGGGGCCGCCTACAATGAGCAGTTCTTC

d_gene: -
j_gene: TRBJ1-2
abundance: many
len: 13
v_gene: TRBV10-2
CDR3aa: CASRASPLRGYTF
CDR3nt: TGCGCCAGCAGGGCATCGCCCCTAAGGGGCTACACCTTC

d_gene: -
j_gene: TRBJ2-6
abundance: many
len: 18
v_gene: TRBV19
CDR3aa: CASTPRGWKASGANVLTF
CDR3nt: TGTGCCAGTACTCCTAGAGGGTGGAAAGCCTCTGGGGCCAACGTCCTGACTTTC

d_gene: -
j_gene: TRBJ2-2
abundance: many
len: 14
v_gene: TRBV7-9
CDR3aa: CASSLSANTGKLFF
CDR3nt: TGTGCCAGCAGCTTAAGCGCGAACACCGGGAAGCTGTTTTTT

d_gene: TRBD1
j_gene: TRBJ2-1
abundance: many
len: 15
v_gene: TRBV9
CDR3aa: CASSPQDRGLNEQFF
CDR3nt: TGTGCCAGCAGCCCACAGGACAGGGGGCTCAATGAGCAGTTCTTC

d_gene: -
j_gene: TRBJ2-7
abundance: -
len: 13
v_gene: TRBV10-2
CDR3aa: CASHRGGPREQYF
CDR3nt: TGCGCCAGCCATAGAGGGGGGCCAAGGGAGCAGTACTTC

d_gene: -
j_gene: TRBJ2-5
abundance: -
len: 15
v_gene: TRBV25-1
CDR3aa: CASSERTGREETQYF
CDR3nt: TGTGCCAGCAGTGAGAGGACGGGCAGGGAAGAGACCCAGTACTTC

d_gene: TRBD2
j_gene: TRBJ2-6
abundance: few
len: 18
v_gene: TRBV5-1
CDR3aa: CASTRGDHGFSGANVLTF
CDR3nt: TGCGCCAGCACCCGGGGGGACCACGGGTTCTCTGGGGCCAACGTCCTGACTTTC

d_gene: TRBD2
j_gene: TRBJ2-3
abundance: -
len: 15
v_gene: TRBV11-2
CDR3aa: CASSLEGGITDTQYF
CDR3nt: TGTGCCAGCAGCTTAGAGGGGGGGATCACAGATACGCAGTATTTT

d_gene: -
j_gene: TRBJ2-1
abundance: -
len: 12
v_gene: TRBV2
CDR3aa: CASSERTNEQFF
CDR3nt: TGTGCCAGCAGTGAAAGGACCAATGAGCAGTTCTTC

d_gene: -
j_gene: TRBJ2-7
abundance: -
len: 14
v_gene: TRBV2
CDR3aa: CATRQEVLAYEQYF
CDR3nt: TGTGCCACAAGGCAGGAGGTTTTAGCCTACGAGCAGTACTTC

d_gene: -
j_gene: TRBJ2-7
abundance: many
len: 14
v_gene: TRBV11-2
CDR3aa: CASSLQIGSYEQYF
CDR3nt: TGTGCCAGCAGCTTACAAATCGGCTCCTACGAGCAGTACTTC

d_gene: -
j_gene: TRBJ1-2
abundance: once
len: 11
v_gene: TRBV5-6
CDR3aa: CASSPDYGYTF
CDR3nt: TGTGCCAGCAGCCCTGACTATGGCTACACCTTC

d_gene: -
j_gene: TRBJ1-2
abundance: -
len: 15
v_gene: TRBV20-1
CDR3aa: CSAGGGGTLNYGYTF
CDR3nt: TGCAGTGCTGGGGGGGGGGGTACCTTAAACTATGGCTACACCTTC

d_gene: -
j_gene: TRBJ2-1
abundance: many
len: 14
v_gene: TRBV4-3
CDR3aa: CASSQEGGNNEQFF
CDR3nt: TGCGCCAGCAGCCAAGAAGGGGGAAACAATGAGCAGTTCTTC

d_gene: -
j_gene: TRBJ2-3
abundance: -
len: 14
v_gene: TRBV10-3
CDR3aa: CAVQGGMSTDTQYF
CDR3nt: TGTGCCGTCCAAGGGGGGATGAGCACAGATACGCAGTATTTT

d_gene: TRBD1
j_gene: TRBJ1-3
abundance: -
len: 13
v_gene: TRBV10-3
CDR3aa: CAISRGPGNTIYF
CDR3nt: TGTGCCATCAGTAGGGGGCCAGGAAACACCATATATTTT

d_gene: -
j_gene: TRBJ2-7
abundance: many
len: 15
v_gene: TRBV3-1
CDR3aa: CASSQGPSTSYEQYF
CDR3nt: TGTGCCAGCAGCCAGGGACCCTCCACCTCCTACGAGCAGTACTTC

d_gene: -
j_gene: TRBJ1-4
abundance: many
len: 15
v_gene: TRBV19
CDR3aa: CASHQGRATNEKLFF
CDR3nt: TGTGCCAGTCATCAGGGGAGGGCAACTAATGAAAAACTGTTTTTT

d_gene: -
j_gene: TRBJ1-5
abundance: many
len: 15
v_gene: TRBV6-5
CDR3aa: CASSLAQYSNQPQHF
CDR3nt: TGTGCCAGCAGTTTGGCTCAGTATAGCAATCAGCCCCAGCATTTT

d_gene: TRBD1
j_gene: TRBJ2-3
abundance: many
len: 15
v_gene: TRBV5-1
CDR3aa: CASSVGTGGADTQYF
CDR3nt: TGCGCCAGCAGCGTGGGGACAGGGGGCGCAGATACGCAGTATTTT

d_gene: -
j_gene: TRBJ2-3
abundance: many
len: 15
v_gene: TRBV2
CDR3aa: CASSSQGVYTDTQYF
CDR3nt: TGTGCCAGCAGTTCGCAGGGTGTCTACACAGATACGCAGTATTTT

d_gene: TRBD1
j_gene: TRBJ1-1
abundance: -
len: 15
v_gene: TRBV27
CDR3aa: CASSPPGQMNTEAFF
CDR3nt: TGTGCCAGCAGTCCTCCGGGACAGATGAACACTGAAGCTTTCTTT

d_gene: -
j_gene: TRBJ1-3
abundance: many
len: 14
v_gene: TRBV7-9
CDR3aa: CATGSRETGNTIYF
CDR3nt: TGTGCCACCGGGAGCCGAGAGACTGGAAACACCATATATTTT

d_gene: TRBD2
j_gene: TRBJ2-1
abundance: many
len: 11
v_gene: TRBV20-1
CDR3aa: CSASRAGGLFF
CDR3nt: TGCAGTGCTAGTAGGGCGGGGGGTCTGTTCTTC

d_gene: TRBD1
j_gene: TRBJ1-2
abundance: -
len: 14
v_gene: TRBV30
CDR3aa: CAWSVGQGFHGYTF
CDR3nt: TGTGCCTGGAGTGTGGGACAGGGATTTCATGGCTACACCTTC

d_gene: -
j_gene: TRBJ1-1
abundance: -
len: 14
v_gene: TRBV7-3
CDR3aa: CASSPGAGVSEAFF
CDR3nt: TGTGCCAGCAGCCCAGGGGCAGGGGTTAGTGAAGCTTTCTTT

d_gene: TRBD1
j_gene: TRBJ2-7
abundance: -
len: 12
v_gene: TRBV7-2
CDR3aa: CASSLAGTANYF
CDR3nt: TGTGCCAGCAGCTTAGCCGGGACAGCCAACTACTTC

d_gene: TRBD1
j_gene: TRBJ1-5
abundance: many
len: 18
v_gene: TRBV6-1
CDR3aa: CASTRLSRDRGGSQPQHF
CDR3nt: TGTGCCAGCACTAGACTGAGCCGGGACAGGGGAGGGAGTCAGCCCCAGCATTTT

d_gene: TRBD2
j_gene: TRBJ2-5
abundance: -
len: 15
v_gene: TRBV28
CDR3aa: CASSLNSGGGETQYF
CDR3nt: TGTGCCAGCAGTTTGAATAGCGGGGGAGGGGAGACCCAGTACTTC

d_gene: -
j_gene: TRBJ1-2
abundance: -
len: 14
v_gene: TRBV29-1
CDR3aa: CSVKLDGKNYGYTF
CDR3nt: TGCAGCGTGAAACTCGACGGGAAGAACTATGGCTACACCTTC

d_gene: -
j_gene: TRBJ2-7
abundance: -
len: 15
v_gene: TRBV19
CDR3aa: CASSIGGTSSYEQYF
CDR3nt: TGTGCCAGTAGTATTGGCGGGACGAGTTCCTACGAGCAGTACTTC

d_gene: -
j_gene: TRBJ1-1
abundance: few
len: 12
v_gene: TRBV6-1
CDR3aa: CAGTGGASEAFF
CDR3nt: TGTGCTGGGACGGGGGGGGCGTCTGAAGCTTTCTTT

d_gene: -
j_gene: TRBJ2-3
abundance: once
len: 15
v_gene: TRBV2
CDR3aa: CASMTSSTHTDTQYF
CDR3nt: TGTGCCAGCATGACTAGTAGCACACACACAGATACGCAGTATTTT

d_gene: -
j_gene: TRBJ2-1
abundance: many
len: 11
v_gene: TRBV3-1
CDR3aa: CASSQVEEQFF
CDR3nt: TGTGCCAGCAGCCAAGTGGAGGAGCAGTTCTTC

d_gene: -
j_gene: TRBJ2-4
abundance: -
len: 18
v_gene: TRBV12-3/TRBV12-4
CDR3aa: CASSSALPGSGQGNIQYF
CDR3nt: TGTGCCAGCAGTTCCGCCCTCCCCGGGTCCGGGCAGGGAAACATTCAGTACTTC

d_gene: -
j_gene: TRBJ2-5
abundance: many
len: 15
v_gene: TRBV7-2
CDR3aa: CASSLVGAAQETQYF
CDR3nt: TGTGCCAGCAGCTTAGTGGGGGCGGCCCAAGAGACCCAGTACTTC

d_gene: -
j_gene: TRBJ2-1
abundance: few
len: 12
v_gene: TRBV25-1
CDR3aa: CASSEQGFEQFF
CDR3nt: TGTGCCAGCAGTGAACAGGGTTTTGAGCAGTTCTTC

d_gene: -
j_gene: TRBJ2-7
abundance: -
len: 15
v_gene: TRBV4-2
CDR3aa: CASSQDRGEFDEQYF
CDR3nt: TGTGCCAGCAGCCAAGATCGGGGTGAGTTTGACGAGCAGTACTTC

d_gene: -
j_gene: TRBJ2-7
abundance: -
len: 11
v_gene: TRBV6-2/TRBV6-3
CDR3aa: CASRDFEEQYF
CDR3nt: TGTGCCAGCAGGGACTTCGAAGAGCAGTACTTC

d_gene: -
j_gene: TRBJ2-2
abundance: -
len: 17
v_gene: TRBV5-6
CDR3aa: CASSRGRSRTNTGELFF
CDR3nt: TGTGCCAGCAGTCGGGGCAGGAGCCGGACGAACACCGGGGAGCTGTTTTTT

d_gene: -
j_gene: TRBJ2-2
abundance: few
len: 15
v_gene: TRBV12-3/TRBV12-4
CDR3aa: CASSPRQANTGELFF
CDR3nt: TGTGCCAGCAGTCCCCGACAGGCGAACACCGGGGAGCTGTTTTTT

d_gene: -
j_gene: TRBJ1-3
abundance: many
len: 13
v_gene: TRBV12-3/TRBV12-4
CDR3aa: CASGASSGNTIYF
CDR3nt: TGTGCCAGCGGAGCAAGCTCTGGAAACACCATATATTTT

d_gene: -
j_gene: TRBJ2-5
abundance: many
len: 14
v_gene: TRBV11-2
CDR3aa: CASSLLDWAETQYF
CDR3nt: TGTGCCAGCAGCTTACTTGATTGGGCAGAGACCCAGTACTTC

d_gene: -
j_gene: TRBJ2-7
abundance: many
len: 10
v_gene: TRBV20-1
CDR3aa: CSSSGYEQYF
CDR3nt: TGCAGTTCCTCGGGGTACGAGCAGTACTTC

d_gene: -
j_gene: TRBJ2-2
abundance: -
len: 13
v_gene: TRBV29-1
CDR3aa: CSVSYRATGELFF
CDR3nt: TGCAGCGTTTCCTACAGAGCTACCGGGGAGCTGTTTTTT

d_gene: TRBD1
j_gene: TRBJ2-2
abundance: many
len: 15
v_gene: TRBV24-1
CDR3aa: CATSEQGRNTGELFF
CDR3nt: TGTGCCACCAGTGAACAGGGGCGGAACACCGGGGAGCTGTTTTTT

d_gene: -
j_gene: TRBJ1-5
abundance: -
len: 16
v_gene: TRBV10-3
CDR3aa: CAISERTGLINQPQHF
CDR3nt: TGTGCCATCAGTGAGCGTACGGGACTGATCAATCAGCCCCAGCATTTT